One T cell receptor beta chain is described in this entry. Its target is unknown. The data derive from a study of cytomegalovirus exposure and HLA in healthy donors. Study-level results: Earlier analysis looked at TCR beta V segments, and most were productive about 90% or about 30% of the time. For TCR beta chains, V- and J-gene trimming was later linked to a missense DCLRE1C variant. Sequencing likely produced, as an artifact, a cluster of highly shared sequence variants.

PCR was performed using 60 Vbeta and 13 Jbeta primers. Assay used: immunoSEQ multiplex PCR; TCRdb lists only in-frame clones, some missing. The sample contains more than 150,000 clones, 82% of which appear only once. This CDR3 spans 14 amino acids. Trimming removed 3 bases from V and 2 bases from J, with 10 bases in between. Germline V gene data show CDR1 as LNHDA and CDR2 as SQIVND (reference sequence). The chain links TRBV19 to TRBJ1-2; maybe TRBD1 (6 bases). Sequenced material: PBMCs. This sequence originates from a woman between 45 and 60 years old in good health and CMV-seropositive. DNA of the CDR3: TGTGCCAGTAGTATTTCAACAGGGAACTATGGCTACACCTTC. Amino acids: CASSISTGNYGYTF. Combining the CDR3 with reference TRBV19 and TRBJ1-2 gives the whole variable domain DGGITQSPKYLFRKEGQNVTLSCEQNLNHDAMYWYRQDPGQGLRLIYYSQIVNDFQKGDIAEGYSVSREKKESFPLTVTSAQKNPTAFYLCASSISTGNYGYTFGSGTRLTVV.